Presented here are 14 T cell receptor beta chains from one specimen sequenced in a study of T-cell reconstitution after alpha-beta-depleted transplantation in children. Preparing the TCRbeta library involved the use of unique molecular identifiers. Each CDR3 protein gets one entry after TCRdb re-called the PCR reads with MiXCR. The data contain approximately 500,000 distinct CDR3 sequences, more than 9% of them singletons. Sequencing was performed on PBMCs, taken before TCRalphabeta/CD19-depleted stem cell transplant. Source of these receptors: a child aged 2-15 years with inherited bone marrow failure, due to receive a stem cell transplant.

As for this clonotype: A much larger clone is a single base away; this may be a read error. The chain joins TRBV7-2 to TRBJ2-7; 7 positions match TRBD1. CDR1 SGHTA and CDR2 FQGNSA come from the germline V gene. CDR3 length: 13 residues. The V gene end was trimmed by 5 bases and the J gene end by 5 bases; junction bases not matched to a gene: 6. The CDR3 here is CASSIQGSHEQYF. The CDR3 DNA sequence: TGTGCCAGCAGCATACAGGGGTCCCACGAGCAGTACTTC.

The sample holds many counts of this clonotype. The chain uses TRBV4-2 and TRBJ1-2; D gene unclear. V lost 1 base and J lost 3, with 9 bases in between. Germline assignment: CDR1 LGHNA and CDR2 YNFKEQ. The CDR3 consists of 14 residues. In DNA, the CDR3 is TGTGCCAGCAGCCAAGTAGTAACGTACTATGGCTACACCTTC. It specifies CASSQVVTYYGYTF.

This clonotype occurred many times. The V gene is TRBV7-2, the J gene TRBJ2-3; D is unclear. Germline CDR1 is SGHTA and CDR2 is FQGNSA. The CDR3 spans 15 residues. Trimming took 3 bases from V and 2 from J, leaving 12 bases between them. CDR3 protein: CASSFTHGYTDTQYF. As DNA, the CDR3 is TGTGCCAGCAGCTTTACCCACGGCTACACAGATACGCAGTATTTT.

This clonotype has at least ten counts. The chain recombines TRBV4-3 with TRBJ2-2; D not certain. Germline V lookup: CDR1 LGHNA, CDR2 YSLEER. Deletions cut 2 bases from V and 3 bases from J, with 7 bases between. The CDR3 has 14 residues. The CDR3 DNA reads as TGCGCCAGCAGCCAATGGGGATACACCGGGGAGCTGTTTTTT. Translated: CASSQWGYTGELFF.

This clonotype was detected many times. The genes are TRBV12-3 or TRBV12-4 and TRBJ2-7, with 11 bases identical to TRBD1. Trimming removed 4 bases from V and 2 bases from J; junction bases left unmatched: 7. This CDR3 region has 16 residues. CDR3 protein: CASSSPRTGGAYEQYF. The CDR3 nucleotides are TGTGCCAGCAGTTCCCCACGGACAGGGGGCGCCTACGAGCAGTACTTC.

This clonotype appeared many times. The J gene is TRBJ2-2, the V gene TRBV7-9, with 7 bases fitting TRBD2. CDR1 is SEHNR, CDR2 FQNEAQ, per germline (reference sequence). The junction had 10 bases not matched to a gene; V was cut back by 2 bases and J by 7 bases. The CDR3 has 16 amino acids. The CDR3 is CASSLPGRERNGELFF. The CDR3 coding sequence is TGTGCCAGCAGCTTACCTGGGCGGGAGAGGAACGGGGAGCTGTTTTTT.

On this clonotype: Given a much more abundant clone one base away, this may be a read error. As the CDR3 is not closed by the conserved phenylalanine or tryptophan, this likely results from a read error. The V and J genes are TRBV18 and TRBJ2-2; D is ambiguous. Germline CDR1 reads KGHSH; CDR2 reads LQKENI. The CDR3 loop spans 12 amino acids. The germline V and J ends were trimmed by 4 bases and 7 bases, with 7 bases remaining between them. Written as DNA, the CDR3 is TGTGCCAGCTCACTAGTCGGCGGGGAGCTGTTTTTA. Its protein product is CASSLVGGELFL.

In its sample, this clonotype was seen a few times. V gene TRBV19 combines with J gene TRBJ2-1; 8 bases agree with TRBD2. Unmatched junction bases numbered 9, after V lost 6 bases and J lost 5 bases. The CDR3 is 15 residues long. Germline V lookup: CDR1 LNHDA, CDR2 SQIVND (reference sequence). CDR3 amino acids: CASRPSGSPDNEQFF. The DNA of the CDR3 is TGTGCCAGTAGACCAAGCGGGAGCCCCGACAATGAGCAGTTCTTC.

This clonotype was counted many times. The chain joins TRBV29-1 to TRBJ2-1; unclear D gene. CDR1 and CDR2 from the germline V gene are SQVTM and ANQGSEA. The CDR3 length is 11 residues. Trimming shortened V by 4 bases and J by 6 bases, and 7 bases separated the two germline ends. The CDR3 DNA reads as TGCAGCGTTGTCGGAACCAATGAGCAGTTCTTC. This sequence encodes CSVVGTNEQFF.

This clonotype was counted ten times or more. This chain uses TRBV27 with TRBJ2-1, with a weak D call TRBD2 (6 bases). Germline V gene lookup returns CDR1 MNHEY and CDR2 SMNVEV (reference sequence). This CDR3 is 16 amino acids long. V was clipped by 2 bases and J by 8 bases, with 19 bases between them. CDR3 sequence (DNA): TGTGCCAGCAGTTTAGCCCGGGGGACCTCCCGGGATGAGCAGTTCTTC. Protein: CASSLARGTSRDEQFF.

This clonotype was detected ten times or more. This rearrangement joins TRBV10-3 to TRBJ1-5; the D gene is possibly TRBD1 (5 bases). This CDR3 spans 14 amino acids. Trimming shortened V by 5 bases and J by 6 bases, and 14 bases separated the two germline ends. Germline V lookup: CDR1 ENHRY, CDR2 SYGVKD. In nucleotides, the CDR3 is TGTGCCATCAGTCCCGGGAGGGGCAGTCAGCCCCAGCATTTT. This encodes CAISPGRGSQPQHF.

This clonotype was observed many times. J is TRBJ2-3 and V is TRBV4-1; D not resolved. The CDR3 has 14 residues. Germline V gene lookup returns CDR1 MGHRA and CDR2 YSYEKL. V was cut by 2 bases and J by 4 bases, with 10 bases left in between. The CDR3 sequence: CASSQRHLADTQYF. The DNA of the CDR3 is TGCGCCAGCAGCCAACGACACCTGGCAGATACGCAGTATTTT.

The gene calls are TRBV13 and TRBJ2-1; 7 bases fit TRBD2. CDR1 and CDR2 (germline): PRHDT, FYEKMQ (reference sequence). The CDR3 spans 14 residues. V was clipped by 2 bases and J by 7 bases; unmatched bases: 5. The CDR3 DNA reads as TGTGCCAGCAGCTTATCGCTAGCGGTTAATGAGCAGTTCTTC. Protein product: CASSLSLAVNEQFF. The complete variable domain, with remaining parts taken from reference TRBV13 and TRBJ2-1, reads AAGVIQSPRHLIKEKRETATLKCYPIPRHDTVYWYQQGPGQDPQFLISFYEKMQSDKGSIPDRFSAQQFSDYHSELNMSSLELGDSALYFCASSLSLAVNEQFFGPGTRLTVL.

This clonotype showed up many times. CDR3 in amino acids: CASSPPVPRANVLTF. CDR3 bases: TGTGCCAGCTCACCACCGGTTCCGAGGGCCAACGTCCTGACTTTC. V gene TRBV18 combines with J gene TRBJ2-6; D is ambiguous. The CDR3 spans 15 residues. With 0 bases removed from V and 5 bases from J, the gap between germline ends came to 8 bases. Germline V gives CDR1 KGHSH, CDR2 LQKENI.